The clone carrying this T cell receptor beta chain has only one observation. Its antigen is unknown. This sample was included in a study of Tregs in tolerant kidney transplant recipients. General observations from the study: For some patients, primers changed over time, blocking nucleotide-level comparison.

Recipients received nonmyeloablative bone marrow transplants from related graft donors, with transient mixed chimerism. Unmatched junction bases numbered 11, after V lost 8 bases and J lost 0 bases. The CDR3 runs to 16 residues. Looked up from germline, CDR1 is SEHNR and CDR2 is FQNEAQ (reference sequence). Using immunoSEQ multiplex PCR, the repertoire was profiled, and TCRdb retains in-frame clones only, with some absent. The sample records approximately 81,000 clones, about 91% being singletons. The chain links TRBV7-9 to TRBJ2-3; the match to TRBD2 covers 7 bases. The specimen comprised CD4+ T cells from blood (PBMCs), sampled 24 months after the transplant. The sequence came from a human patient who received a combined kidney and bone marrow transplant. A share of the T cells may be of graft donor origin. The CDR3 reads CASDAPGGLSTDTQYF. The CDR3 DNA follows: TGTGCCAGCGATGCGCCGGGAGGCCTTAGCACAGATACGCAGTATTTT.